Detailed here is one TCR beta chain. The participants were between roughly 18 and 90 years old and came from about two dozen US areas. Categorization into cohorts depended on clinical history that participants reported. This CDR3 region has 16 residues. The V segment lost 7 bases and the J segment 1 base; nucleotides outside the gene matches: 12. From germline, CDR1 is SNHLY and CDR2 FYNNEI. Per the original data handling: By means of reference gene primer amplification, nucleated cell counts were estimated. Sequencing used immunoSEQ multiplex PCR; TCRdb keeps in-frame clones, though not all of them. V, J and clone size derive from that table, while D and trimming were established from the DNA sequence. The data contain fewer than 250,000 clones, approximately 86% of them singletons. This sample was taken from a study of blood T cell repertoires in COVID-19. Study as a whole: The origin of the acute and convalescent COVID-19 samples was the United States, Italy and Spain.

The sequence was obtained from a woman aged 30 to 39 with acute COVID-19. The sample taken for sequencing was PBMCs or T cells enriched from blood (not recorded which). J is TRBJ1-1 and V is TRBV2; 7 bases fit TRBD1. The CDR3 here is CASKGAWTGRNTEAFF. The DNA for the CDR3 is TGTGCCAGCAAGGGGGCCTGGACAGGCCGGAACACTGAAGCTTTCTTT.